One sample yielded the 28 T cell receptor beta chains listed below, sequenced in a study of shared clonotypes between healthy human individuals. Measured with immunoSEQ multiplex PCR; TCRdb has only the in-frame clones, and not every one. The sample holds 2 million to 2.5 million clones; just under 95% are singletons and the top ten take 0.85% to 1.2%. CD45RO-negative cells were positively selected for CCR7, leaving out terminally differentiated effector memory CD45RA+ cells. The sample comprised naive CD8+ T cells sorted from blood. These receptors all stem from a man in his late teens or twenties in good health.

The CDR3 DNA follows: TGTGCCAGCAGTGAATTAGGTGGGGTGAAGGCTGAAGCTTTCTTT. It is translated as CASSELGGVKAEAFF. The chain recombines TRBV25-1 with TRBJ1-1; D gene unclear. Germline-derived CDR1 and CDR2 are MGHDK and SYGVNS. There are 15 residues in the CDR3. V shed 1 base and J shed 6 bases, with 15 bases lying between them.

The V gene is TRBV6-5, the J gene TRBJ1-1, with D unresolved. The V end lost 4 bases, the J end lost 5 bases, and 20 bases lay between the germline ends. The germline CDR1 and CDR2 sequences are MNHEY and SVGAGI. This CDR3 is built from 16 residues. The CDR3 nucleotides read TGTGCCAGCAGTTCCCCGGAGTGGCAGTCGGAGACTGAAGCTTTCTTT. This translates into CASSSPEWQSETEAFF.

J is TRBJ2-5 and V is TRBV6-5, with D possibly matching TRBD1 (6 bases). The V and J ends lost 6 bases and 2 bases respectively, with 16 bases between them. The CDR3 runs 15 residues. Germline-derived CDR1 and CDR2 are MNHEY and SVGAGI. The CDR3 loop is CASRSRDTSQETQYF. The CDR3, as DNA: TGTGCCAGCAGAAGTAGGGACACATCTCAAGAGACCCAGTACTTC.

This chain links TRBV6-5 with TRBJ1-1, with 7 bases identical to TRBD1. Trimming removed 6 bases from V and 4 bases from J; junction bases left unmatched: 8. This CDR3 comprises 14 residues. Germline CDR1 is MNHEY and CDR2 is SVGAGI. The CDR3 protein is CASSPDRDATEAFF. Written as DNA, the CDR3 is TGTGCCAGCAGCCCAGACAGGGATGCCACTGAAGCTTTCTTT.

V is TRBV7-8 and J is TRBJ2-7; a weak D match, TRBD1 (6 bases). The V and J ends lost 6 bases and 1 base respectively, with 13 bases between them. Per the germline V gene, CDR1 is SGHVS and CDR2 is FQNEAQ. This CDR3 spans 14 amino acids. CDR3 DNA sequence: TGTGCCAGCAGACACAGGGATGGTTCCTACGAGCAGTACTTC. Protein sequence: CASRHRDGSYEQYF.

The chain carries TRBV7-2 and TRBJ2-1, with 9 bases identical to TRBD1. The CDR3 loop spans 13 amino acids. Looked up from germline, CDR1 is SGHTA and CDR2 is FQGNSA. V trimming: 5 bases; J trimming: 9 bases; junction bases outside the gene matches: 5. CDR3 sequence (DNA): TGTGCCAGCAGCGCAACAGGGGGCGCTGAGCAGTTCTTC. Its translation is CASSATGGAEQFF. The full variable domain, its missing parts supplied by reference TRBV7-2 and TRBJ2-1, is GAGVSQSPSNKVTEKGKDVELRCDPISGHTALYWYRQSLGQGLEFLIYFQGNSAPDKSGLPSDRFSAERTGGSVSTLTIQRTQQEDSAVYLCASSATGGAEQFFGPGTRLTVL.

The chain joins TRBV6-1 to TRBJ1-2, with D tentatively TRBD1 (5 bases). The CDR3 is made up of 16 amino acids. Germline values: CDR1 MNHNS, CDR2 SASEGT. V lost 1 base and J lost 2, with 14 bases in between. The CDR3 here is CASSEVTGEKNYGYTF. The CDR3 coding sequence is TGTGCCAGCAGTGAAGTAACGGGGGAGAAGAACTATGGCTACACCTTC.

This clone occurred once. The chain couples TRBV28 to TRBJ2-7; the match to TRBD1 covers 10 bases. With V trimmed by 3 bases and J by 3 bases, 5 bases remained unmatched. The CDR3 consists of 15 residues. The germline V gene encodes CDR1 MDHEN and CDR2 SYDVKM. CDR3 sequence reads: CASSLGDRGFYEQYF. CDR3 coding DNA: TGTGCCAGCAGTTTGGGGGACAGGGGATTCTACGAGCAGTACTTC.

The chain links TRBV6-5 to TRBJ2-5; TRBD2 agrees at 11 bases. The J call may be wrong; the DNA end is better matched by TRBJ2-7. CDR1 and CDR2 (germline): MNHEY, SVGAGI. This CDR3 comprises 14 residues. Here the CDR3 reads CASSRLAGNYEQYF. In DNA form, the CDR3 reads TGTGCCAGCAGCCGACTAGCGGGGAACTACGAGCAGTACTTC.

The CDR3 nucleotides are TGTGCCAGCAGCTTCTTACCGGGACTAGAGGGTCCAGATACGCAGTATTTT. Its translation: CASSFLPGLEGPDTQYF. The chain uses TRBV7-3 and TRBJ2-3; 8 nucleotides align to TRBD2. The CDR3 runs 17 residues. Germline values: CDR1 SGHTA, CDR2 FQGTGA. Trimming cost V 3 bases and J 4 bases; bases outside gene matches: 12. Combining the CDR3 with reference TRBV7-3 and TRBJ2-3 gives the whole variable domain GAGVSQTPSNKVTEKGKYVELRCDPISGHTALYWYRQSLGQGPEFLIYFQGTGAADDSGLPNDRFFAVRPEGSVSTLKIQRTERGDSAVYLCASSFLPGLEGPDTQYFGPGTRLTVL.

This rearrangement joins TRBV5-6 to TRBJ2-5; TRBD2 is a possible D gene (5 bases). The CDR3 length is 15 residues. Germline loops: CDR1 SGHDT, CDR2 YYEEEE. V gave up 3 bases and J gave up 5 bases, with 17 bases separating them. The CDR3 loop reads CASSSLVRAVETQYF. As DNA, the CDR3 is TGTGCCAGCAGCTCCCTTGTGAGGGCGGTTGAGACCCAGTACTTC.

The chain joins TRBV4-1 to TRBJ2-7, with D perhaps being TRBD1 or TRBD2 (5 bases each). Trimming took off 1 base at V and 2 bases at J, with 12 bases between the two ends. The CDR3 is 15 residues long. Per germline, CDR1 MGHRA and CDR2 YSYEKL. CDR3 nucleotides: TGCGCCAGCAGCCAAGTTGGGGACGGAGCCTACGAGCAGTACTTC. Its protein is CASSQVGDGAYEQYF.

The gene calls are TRBV7-8 and TRBJ2-7, with 7 bases fitting TRBD1. This CDR3 is built from 15 residues. Per the germline V gene, CDR1 is SGHVS and CDR2 is FQNEAQ. The trim removed 2 bases at V and 6 bases at J, leaving 10 bases unmatched. The CDR3 spells CASSLTGEYPGEQYF. Here the CDR3 DNA reads TGTGCCAGCAGCTTAACAGGGGAGTATCCAGGCGAGCAGTACTTC.

The chain recombines TRBV30 with TRBJ2-5; D gene ambiguous. Trimming took 2 bases from V and 11 from J, leaving 15 bases between them. This CDR3 is 12 amino acids long. Germline assignment: CDR1 GTSNPN and CDR2 SVGIG (reference sequence). CDR3 loop: CAWSPPPGLQYF. The CDR3 DNA sequence: TGTGCCTGGAGTCCACCCCCCGGCTTACAGTACTTC.

V is TRBV4-3 and J is TRBJ2-2; D perhaps matches TRBD1 (5 bases). V lost 1 base and J 4 bases, leaving 16 bases between the germline ends. The CDR3 contains 17 residues. The V gene's germline CDR1 is LGHNA and CDR2 YSLEER. DNA of the CDR3: TGCGCCAGCAGCCAAGTCTTTACAGGTCTAGGCACCGGGGAGCTGTTTTTT. Encoded protein: CASSQVFTGLGTGELFF.

The rearrangement joins TRBV7-2 to TRBJ1-2, with D possibly being TRBD1 (5 bases). The germline V and J ends were trimmed by 5 bases and 8 bases, with 18 bases remaining between them. Germline CDR1 SGHTA, CDR2 FQGNSA. The CDR3 length is 14 residues. The DNA for the CDR3 is TGTGCCAGCAGCGCGATCCGGGACGTTCAGGGCTACACCTTC. Protein product: CASSAIRDVQGYTF.

The chain joins TRBV4-3 to TRBJ2-1, with D uncertain. The CDR3 runs 19 residues. The germline CDR1 and CDR2 sequences are LGHNA and YSLEER. V gave up 0 bases and J gave up 4 bases, with 22 bases separating them. The CDR3 protein is CASSQDPIIDLAGYNEQFF. For the CDR3, the DNA is TGCGCCAGCAGCCAAGATCCAATTATCGACTTAGCAGGTTACAATGAGCAGTTCTTC.

The chain joins TRBV11-2 to TRBJ2-7; 7 nucleotides agree with TRBD2. Germline V lookup: CDR1 SGHAT, CDR2 FQNNGV. V shed 4 bases, J shed 1 base, and the junction held 7 bases outside the gene matches. The CDR3 length is 15 residues. The CDR3 sequence is CASSSPGLQSYEQYF. For the CDR3, the DNA is TGTGCCAGCAGCTCCCCGGGACTACAATCCTACGAGCAGTACTTC.

The CDR3 bases are TGCGCCAGCAGCCAAACCCTCGGACTAGCGGTCACAGATACGCAGTATTTT. It codes for CASSQTLGLAVTDTQYF. V and J are TRBV4-1 and TRBJ2-3; 10 bases align to TRBD2. The CDR3 consists of 17 residues. Germline CDR1 MGHRA, CDR2 YSYEKL. Trimming removed 2 bases from V and 2 bases from J; junction bases left unmatched: 7.

The rearrangement links TRBV7-6 to TRBJ2-1; 7 positions agree with TRBD2. CDR3 length equals 17 residues. CDR1 SGHVS and CDR2 FNYEAQ come from the germline V gene. Unmatched junction bases numbered 12, after V lost 5 bases and J lost 2 bases. The CDR3 bases are TGTGCCAGCAGCCCAAAGCCTAGCGGACTACCCTACAATGAGCAGTTCTTC. It codes for CASSPKPSGLPYNEQFF. The complete variable domain, with remaining parts taken from reference TRBV7-6 and TRBJ2-1, reads GAGVSQSPRYKVTKRGQDVALRCDPISGHVSLYWYRQALGQGPEFLTYFNYEAQQDKSGLPNDRFSAERPEGSISTLTIQRTEQRDSAMYRCASSPKPSGLPYNEQFFGPGTRLTVL.

J is TRBJ1-1 and V is TRBV5-5; 8 bases line up with TRBD1. In germline, CDR1 is SGHKS, CDR2 YYEKEE (reference sequence). With 4 bases clipped from V and 5 bases from J, the junction kept 7 bases outside the gene matches. CDR3 length equals 14 residues. The CDR3 DNA follows: TGTGCCAGCAGCGCGGGACAGGCCCCGACTGAAGCTTTCTTT. This sequence encodes CASSAGQAPTEAFF.

The J gene is TRBJ2-3, the V gene TRBV2, with 10 bases aligning to TRBD2. V trimming: 2 bases; J trimming: 3 bases; junction bases outside the gene matches: 5. The germline CDR1 and CDR2 sequences are SNHLY and FYNNEI. The CDR3 is 16 residues long. The CDR3 sequence is CASSERAGGETDTQYF. The CDR3 DNA follows: TGTGCCAGCAGTGAAAGAGCGGGAGGGGAGACAGATACGCAGTATTTT.

This chain uses TRBV27 with TRBJ2-7, with 8 bases fitting TRBD2. V lost 3 bases and J lost 3; bases outside the gene matches: 7. The germline V gene has CDR1 MNHEY and CDR2 SMNVEV (reference sequence). The CDR3 runs 15 residues. The DNA of the CDR3 is TGTGCCAGCAGTTTCTCAGCGGGAGCGATCTACGAGCAGTACTTC. This sequence encodes CASSFSAGAIYEQYF.

The chain couples TRBV7-9 to TRBJ2-2; D perhaps matches TRBD2 (5 bases). With 0 bases removed from V and 6 bases from J, the gap between germline ends came to 11 bases. The germline V gene encodes CDR1 SEHNR and CDR2 FQNEAQ (reference sequence). The CDR3 has 15 amino acids. CDR3: CASSLASGSAGELFF. As DNA, the CDR3 is TGTGCCAGCAGCTTAGCGTCGGGATCTGCCGGGGAGCTGTTTTTT.

The chain joins TRBV7-2 to TRBJ2-5; 9 bases line up with TRBD2. This CDR3 region has 16 residues. CDR1 is SGHTA and CDR2 is FQGNSA in the germline V gene. V shed 5 bases, J shed 5 bases, and the junction held 12 bases outside the gene matches. The DNA for the CDR3 is TGTGCCAGCAGCAGGGGGGTAGCGGGAGTCGGGGAGACCCAGTACTTC. The encoded protein is CASSRGVAGVGETQYF.

The rearrangement joins TRBV5-1 to TRBJ1-5; TRBD1 aligns across 7 bases. Trimming cost V 2 bases and J 2 bases; bases outside gene matches: 4. The germline V gene encodes CDR1 SGHRS and CDR2 YFSETQ. This CDR3 region has 15 residues. The DNA of the CDR3 is TGCGCCAGCAGCTTTGAGGGGGCTGGCAATCAGCCCCAGCATTTT. Translation: CASSFEGAGNQPQHF.

The chain is built from TRBV13 and TRBJ2-1; D ambiguous. CDR1 and CDR2 from the germline V gene are PRHDT and FYEKMQ (reference sequence). This CDR3 is 13 amino acids long. Trimming took off 8 bases at V and 1 base at J, with 9 bases between the two ends. This chain's CDR3 is CASSGVSYNEQFF. The CDR3 nucleotides are TGTGCCAGCTCGGGTGTTTCCTACAATGAGCAGTTCTTC.

CDR3 sequence (DNA): TGTGCCAGCAGCTCTAGCGCATTAGCGGGCGCCTACGAGCAGTACTTC. Protein: CASSSSALAGAYEQYF. V and J are TRBV9 and TRBJ2-7, with TRBD2 identical over 7 bases. V shed 4 bases, J shed 2 bases, and the junction held 12 bases outside the gene matches. Germline assignment: CDR1 SGDLS and CDR2 YYNGEE. The CDR3 is 16 amino acids.